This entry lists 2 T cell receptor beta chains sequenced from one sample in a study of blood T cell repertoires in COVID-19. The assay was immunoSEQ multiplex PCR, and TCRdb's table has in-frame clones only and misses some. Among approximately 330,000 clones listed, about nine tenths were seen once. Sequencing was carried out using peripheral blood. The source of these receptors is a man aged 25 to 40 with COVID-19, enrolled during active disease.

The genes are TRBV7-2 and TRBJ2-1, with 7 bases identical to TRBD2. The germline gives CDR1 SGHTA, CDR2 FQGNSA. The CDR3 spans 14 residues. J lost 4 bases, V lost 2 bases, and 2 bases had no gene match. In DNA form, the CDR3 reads TGTGCCAGCAGCTTACTAGCGGTATACAATGAGCAGTTCTTC. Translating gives CASSLLAVYNEQFF.

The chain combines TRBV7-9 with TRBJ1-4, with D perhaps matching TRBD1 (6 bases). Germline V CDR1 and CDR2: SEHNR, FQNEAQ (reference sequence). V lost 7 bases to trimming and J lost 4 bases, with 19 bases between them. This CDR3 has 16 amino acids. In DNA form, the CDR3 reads TGTGCCAGCACCGAATCGACAGGAGCTTATAATGAAAAACTGTTTTTT. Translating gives CASTESTGAYNEKLFF.